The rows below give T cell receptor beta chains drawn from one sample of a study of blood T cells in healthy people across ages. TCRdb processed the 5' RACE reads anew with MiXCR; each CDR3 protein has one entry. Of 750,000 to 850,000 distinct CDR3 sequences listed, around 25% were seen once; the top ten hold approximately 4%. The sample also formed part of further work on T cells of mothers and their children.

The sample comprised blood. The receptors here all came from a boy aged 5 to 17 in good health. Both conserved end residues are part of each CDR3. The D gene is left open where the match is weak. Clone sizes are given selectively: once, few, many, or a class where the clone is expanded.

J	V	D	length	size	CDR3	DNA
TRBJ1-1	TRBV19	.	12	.	CASSIGAREAFF	TGTGCCAGTTCCATTGGAGCCCGCGAAGCTTTCTTT
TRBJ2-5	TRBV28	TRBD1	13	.	CASTSGTEETQYF	TGTGCCAGCACCTCAGGGACAGAAGAGACCCAGTACTTC
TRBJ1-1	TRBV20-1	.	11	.	CSARPPGEAFF	TGCAGTGCTAGACCACCGGGGGAAGCTTTCTTT
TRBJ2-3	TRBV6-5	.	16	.	CASSYGAARATDTQYF	TGTGCCAGCAGTTATGGGGCCGCGCGGGCCACAGATACGCAGTATTTT
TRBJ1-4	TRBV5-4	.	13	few	CASSLGDNEKLFF	TGTGCCAGCAGCTTGGGGGATAATGAAAAACTGTTTTTT
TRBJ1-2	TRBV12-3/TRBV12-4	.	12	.	CASSLRDWGYTF	TGTGCCAGCAGTTTACGGGACTGGGGCTACACCTTC
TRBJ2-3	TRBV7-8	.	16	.	CASSLVVTPSTDTQYF	TGTGCCAGCAGCTTAGTTGTGACCCCGAGCACAGATACGCAGTATTTT
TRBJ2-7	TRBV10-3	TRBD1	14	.	CAIRDRDNSYEQYF	TGTGCCATCAGGGACAGGGATAACTCCTACGAGCAGTACTTC
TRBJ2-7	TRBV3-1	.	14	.	CASSHLRRTSEQYF	TGTGCCAGCAGCCACCTCCGGCGTACGTCCGAGCAGTACTTC
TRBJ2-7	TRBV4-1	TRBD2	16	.	CASSQESGRTNYEQYF	TGCGCCAGCAGCCAAGAAAGCGGGAGGACGAACTACGAGCAGTACTTC
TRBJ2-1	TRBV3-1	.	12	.	CASSQAWGEQFF	TGTGCCAGCAGCCAAGCCTGGGGTGAGCAGTTCTTC
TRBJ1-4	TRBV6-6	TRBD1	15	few	CASSYRDRGNEKLFF	TGTGCCAGCAGTTACCGGGACAGGGGGAATGAAAAACTGTTTTTT
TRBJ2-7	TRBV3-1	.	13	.	CASKADGAYEQYF	TGTGCCAGCAAAGCGGACGGAGCCTACGAGCAGTACTTC
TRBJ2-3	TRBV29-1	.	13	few	CSVYPEGADTQYF	TGCAGCGTTTACCCCGAGGGTGCGGATACGCAGTATTTT
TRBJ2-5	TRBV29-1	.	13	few	CSVVVLGKETQYF	TGCAGCGTTGTAGTTCTGGGGAAAGAGACCCAGTACTTC
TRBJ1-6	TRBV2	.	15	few	CASGRVFENNPPLHF	TGTGCCAGCGGAAGGGTGTTTGAGAATAATCCACCCCTCCACTTT
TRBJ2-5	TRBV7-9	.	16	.	CASSSRDGLKGETQYF	TGTGCCAGCAGCTCCCGGGACGGCTTGAAAGGGGAGACCCAGTACTTC
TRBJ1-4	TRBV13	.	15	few	CASSPTGGLHEKLFF	TGTGCCAGCAGCCCGACGGGGGGGCTGCATGAAAAACTGTTTTTT
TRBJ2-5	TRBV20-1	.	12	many	CSALGAGETQYF	TGCAGTGCTTTGGGGGCGGGGGAGACCCAGTACTTC
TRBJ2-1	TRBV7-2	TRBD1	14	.	CASSSIDRAVEQFF	TGTGCCAGCAGCTCAATAGACAGGGCGGTTGAGCAGTTCTTC
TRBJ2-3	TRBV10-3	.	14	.	CAISGPGDTDTQYF	TGTGCCATCAGTGGACCCGGGGACACAGATACGCAGTATTTT
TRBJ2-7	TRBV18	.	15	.	CASSPSPDPSYEQYF	TGTGCCAGCTCACCTTCGCCGGATCCTTCCTACGAGCAGTACTTC
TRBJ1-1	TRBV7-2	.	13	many	CASSFVSAAEAFF	TGTGCCAGCAGCTTCGTATCTGCCGCTGAAGCTTTCTTT
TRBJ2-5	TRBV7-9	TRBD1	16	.	CASSLNGTGGSKTQYF	TGTGCCAGCAGCCTAAACGGGACAGGGGGATCAAAGACCCAGTACTTC
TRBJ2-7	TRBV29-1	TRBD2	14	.	CSVEGAGGSYEQYF	TGCAGCGTTGAGGGGGCGGGAGGGTCCTACGAGCAGTACTTC
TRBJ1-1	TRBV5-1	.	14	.	CASSLASQNTEAFF	TGCGCCAGCAGCTTGGCGTCGCAGAACACTGAAGCTTTCTTT
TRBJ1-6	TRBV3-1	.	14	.	CANSQPGANSPLHF	TGTGCCAACAGCCAGCCCGGGGCGAATTCACCCCTCCACTTT
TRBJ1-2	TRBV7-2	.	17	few	CASSTRSSTGHRYGYTF	TGTGCCAGCAGCACCCGCTCGTCGACGGGACACCGCTATGGCTACACCTTC
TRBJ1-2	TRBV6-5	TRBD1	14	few	CASIQSPGQGPYTF	TGTGCCAGCATCCAAAGCCCGGGACAGGGGCCCTACACCTTC
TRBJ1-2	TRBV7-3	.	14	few	CASSSPSSQEGYTF	TGTGCCAGCAGCTCACCCTCCAGCCAGGAAGGCTACACCTTC
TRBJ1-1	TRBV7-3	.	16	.	CASSLEPGVVNTEAFF	TGTGCCAGCAGCCTTGAACCAGGGGTCGTGAACACTGAAGCTTTCTTT
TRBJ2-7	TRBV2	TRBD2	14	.	CASNPASGTFEQYF	TGTGCCAGCAATCCGGCTAGCGGGACATTCGAGCAGTACTTC
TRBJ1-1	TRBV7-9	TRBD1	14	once	CASSTQTGATEAFF	TGTGCCAGCAGTACCCAGACAGGGGCCACTGAAGCTTTCTTT
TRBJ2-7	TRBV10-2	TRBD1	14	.	CASSEGTGYNEQYF	TGCGCCAGCAGTGAGGGGACAGGGTACAACGAGCAGTACTTC
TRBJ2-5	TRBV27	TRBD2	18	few	CASSLTSPGLAGAETQYF	TGTGCCAGCAGTTTAACCTCACCGGGACTAGCGGGGGCAGAGACCCAATACTTC
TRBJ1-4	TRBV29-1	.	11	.	CSVGLGEKLFF	TGCAGCGTTGGTTTAGGGGAAAAACTGTTTTTT
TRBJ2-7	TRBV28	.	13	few	CASSHSTAGEQYF	TGTGCCAGCAGTCATTCGACGGCGGGTGAGCAGTACTTC
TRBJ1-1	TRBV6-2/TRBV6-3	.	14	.	CASSSREMNTEAFF	TGTGCCAGCAGTTCTCGAGAAATGAACACTGAAGCTTTCTTT
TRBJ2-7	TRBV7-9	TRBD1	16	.	CASSARQGRNPYEQYF	TGTGCCAGCAGCGCCCGACAGGGTCGGAATCCCTACGAGCAGTACTTC
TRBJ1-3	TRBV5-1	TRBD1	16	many	CASSLSLGQAGNTIYF	TGCGCCAGCAGCCTGTCGCTGGGACAGGCTGGAAACACCATATATTTT
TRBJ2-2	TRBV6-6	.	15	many	CASSRAETNTGELFF	TGTGCCAGCAGTCGGGCAGAGACGAACACCGGGGAGCTGTTTTTT